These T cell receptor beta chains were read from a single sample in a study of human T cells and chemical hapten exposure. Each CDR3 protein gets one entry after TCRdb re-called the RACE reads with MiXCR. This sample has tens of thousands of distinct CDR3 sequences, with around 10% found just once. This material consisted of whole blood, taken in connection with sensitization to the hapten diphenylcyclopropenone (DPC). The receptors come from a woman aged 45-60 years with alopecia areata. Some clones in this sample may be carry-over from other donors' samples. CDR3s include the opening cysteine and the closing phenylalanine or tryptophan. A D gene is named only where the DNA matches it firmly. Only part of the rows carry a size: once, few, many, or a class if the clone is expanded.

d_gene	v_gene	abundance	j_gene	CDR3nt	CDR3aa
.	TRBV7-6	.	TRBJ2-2	TGTGCCAGCAGCCTAACTATGGGGCTAGCAGTCGCGAACACCGGGGAGCTGTTTTTT	CASSLTMGLAVANTGELFF
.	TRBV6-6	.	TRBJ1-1	TGTGCCAGCACCGCCCGGGGGGGAGGCCGTGACACTGAAGCTTTCTTT	CASTARGGGRDTEAFF
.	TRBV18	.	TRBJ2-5	TGTGCCAGCTCACCACCTGCAGAGACCCAGTACTTC	CASSPPAETQYF
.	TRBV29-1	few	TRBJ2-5	TGCAGCGTTAGCCCAAGGCCGGAAGAGACCCAGTACTTC	CSVSPRPEETQYF
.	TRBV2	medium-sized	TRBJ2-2	TGTGCCAGCAATTTCGGGTCCCACACCGGGGAGCTGTTTTTT	CASNFGSHTGELFF
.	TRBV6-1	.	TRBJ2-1	TGTGCCAGCAGTGAAGCGGGGGGGCGTGAGAATGAGCAGTTCTTC	CASSEAGGRENEQFF
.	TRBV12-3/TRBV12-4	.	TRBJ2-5	TGTGCCAGCAGTTTATGGGGAAAACAAGAGACCCAGTACTTC	CASSLWGKQETQYF
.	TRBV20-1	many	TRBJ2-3	TGCAGTGCTAGTGAGGGCAGAACGGGGGATACGCAGTATTTT	CSASEGRTGDTQYF
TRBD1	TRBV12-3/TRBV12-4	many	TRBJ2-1	TGTGCCAGCTTCACAACCGACCGGGACAGGGATTCGAATGAGCAGTTCTTC	CASFTTDRDRDSNEQFF
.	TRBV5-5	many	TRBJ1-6	TGTGCCAGCAGCCCCCTAAATAGACAGACGGCGGCTAATTCACCCCTCCACTTT	CASSPLNRQTAANSPLHF
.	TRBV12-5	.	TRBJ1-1	TGTGCTAGTGGTTTGGTATGGGGTTCGAATCGCACTGAAGCTTTCTTT	CASGLVWGSNRTEAFF
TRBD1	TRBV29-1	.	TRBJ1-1	TGCAGCGTCTCTCGGACAGGGCTGAGCACTGAAGCTTTCTTT	CSVSRTGLSTEAFF
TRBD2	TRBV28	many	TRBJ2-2	TGTGCCAGCAGTTTGGGAGGGTATAACACCGGGGAGCTGTTTTTT	CASSLGGYNTGELFF
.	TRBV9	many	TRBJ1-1	TGTGCCAGCAGCGTAGAGCCGAACACTGAAGCTTTCTTT	CASSVEPNTEAFF
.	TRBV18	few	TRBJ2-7	TGTGCCAGCTCACCACGATCAGGGGCCCAGGGCTACGAGCAGTACTTC	CASSPRSGAQGYEQYF
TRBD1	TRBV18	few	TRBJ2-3	TGTGCCAGCTCACGACAGGGTGGCCCAGATACGCAGTATTTT	CASSRQGGPDTQYF
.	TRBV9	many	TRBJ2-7	TGTGCCAGCAGCGTTGACTGGACTGACTCCTACGAGCAGTACTTC	CASSVDWTDSYEQYF
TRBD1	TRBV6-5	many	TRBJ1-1	TGTGCCAGCAGTCTGACAGGGGCGCTGAACACTGAAGCTTTCTTT	CASSLTGALNTEAFF
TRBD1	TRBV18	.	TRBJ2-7	TGTGCCAGCTCACCACTAGGACAGGGGGGTTTGCCCCCCTACGAGCAGTACTTC	CASSPLGQGGLPPYEQYF
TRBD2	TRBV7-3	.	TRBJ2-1	TGTGCCAGCAGCCCAAGCGGGACTAGCGGGGCCAATGAGCAGTTCTTC	CASSPSGTSGANEQFF
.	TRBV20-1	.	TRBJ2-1	TGCAGTGCCATCAATCGACCAGGGACTCGAGCCTACAATGAGCAGTTCTTC	CSAINRPGTRAYNEQFF
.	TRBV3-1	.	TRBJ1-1	TGTGCCAGCAGCGTTGAAGGGCGAACTGAAGCTTTCTTT	CASSVEGRTEAFF
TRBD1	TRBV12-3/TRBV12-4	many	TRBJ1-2	TGTGCCAGCTATAGACAGGGCGACGATGGCTACACCTTC	CASYRQGDDGYTF
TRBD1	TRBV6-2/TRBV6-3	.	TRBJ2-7	TGTGCCAGCTTGGGGCAGGGGGCCTACGAGCAGTACTTC	CASLGQGAYEQYF
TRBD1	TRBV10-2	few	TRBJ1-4	TGCGCCAGCAGCAGACAGGGGCATGAAAAACTGTTTTTT	CASSRQGHEKLFF
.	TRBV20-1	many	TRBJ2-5	TGCAGTGCTCACAAGTCGGAGACCCAGTACTTC	CSAHKSETQYF
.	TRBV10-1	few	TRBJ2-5	TGCGCCAGCAGTGAGTCCGGACGAGGGGAGACCCAGTACTTC	CASSESGRGETQYF
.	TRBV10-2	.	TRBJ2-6	TGCGCCAGCAGTGGGTCAGCCTCTGGGGCCAACGTCCTGACTTTC	CASSGSASGANVLTF
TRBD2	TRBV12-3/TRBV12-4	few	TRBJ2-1	TGTGCCAGCAGTTTAATGGCGGGGGGACCCAATGAGCAGTTCTTC	CASSLMAGGPNEQFF
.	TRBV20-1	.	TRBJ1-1	TGCAGTGCCAAACGGCAGGGGAAGACAAAAGCTTTCTTT	CSAKRQGKTKAFF
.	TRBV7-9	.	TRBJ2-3	TGTGCCAGCAGCTTATTTCCAGATACGCAGTATTTT	CASSLFPDTQYF
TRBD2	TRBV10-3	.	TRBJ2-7	TGTGCCATCAGATCGACTAGCCCCTCCTACGAGCAGTACTTC	CAIRSTSPSYEQYF
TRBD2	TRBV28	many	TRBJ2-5	TGTGCCAGCAGTTTATCCACTAGCGTACAAGAGACCCAGTACTTC	CASSLSTSVQETQYF
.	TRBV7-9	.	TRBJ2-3	TGTGCCAGCAGATTTCTTGCGGATACGCAGTATTTT	CASRFLADTQYF
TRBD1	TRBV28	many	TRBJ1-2	TGTGCCAGCAGATCCGGGACAGGGTCGTCGGTCAGCTTC	CASRSGTGSSVSF
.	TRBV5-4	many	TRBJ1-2	TGTGCCAGCAGCTTGGAACAGGGAAGGTCCTATGGCTACACCTTC	CASSLEQGRSYGYTF
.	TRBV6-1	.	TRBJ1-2	TGTGCCAGCAGTGAAGGAAGGGGCGCCTACGGCTACACCTTC	CASSEGRGAYGYTF
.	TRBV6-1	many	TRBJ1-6	TGTGCCAGCAGTGAACCAGGGATAAATTCACCCCTCCACTTT	CASSEPGINSPLHF
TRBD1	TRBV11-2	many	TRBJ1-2	TGTGCCAGCAGCCTAACTGGACAGGGATATTATGGCTACACCTTC	CASSLTGQGYYGYTF
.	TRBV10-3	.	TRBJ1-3	TGTGCCATCAGTGAACGATCCCTCTCTGGAAACACCATATATTTT	CAISERSLSGNTIYF
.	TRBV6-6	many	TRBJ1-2	TGTGCCAGCATGGACGTGGGCTATGGCTACACCTTC	CASMDVGYGYTF
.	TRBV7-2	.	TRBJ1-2	TGTGCCAGCAGCTTAGGGGCAGGGGATGGCTACACCTTC	CASSLGAGDGYTF
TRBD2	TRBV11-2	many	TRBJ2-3	TGTGCCAGCAGCTTACGAGCTCAGGGCGGGACTAGCGGCACAGATACGCAGTATTTT	CASSLRAQGGTSGTDTQYF
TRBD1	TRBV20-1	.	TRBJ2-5	TGCAGTGCAATGGACAGGGCGTTAGGAGAGACCCAGTACTTC	CSAMDRALGETQYF
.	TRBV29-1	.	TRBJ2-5	TGCAGCATTGGTCCCTTAAGGGCCCAAGAGACCCAGTACTTC	CSIGPLRAQETQYF
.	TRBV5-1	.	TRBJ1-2	TGCGCCAGCAGCTTGGAGGCTGGGAACTATGGCTACACCTTC	CASSLEAGNYGYTF
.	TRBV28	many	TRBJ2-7	TGTGCCAGCAGTGTCCAGGGGCTACGGGAGCAGTACTTC	CASSVQGLREQYF
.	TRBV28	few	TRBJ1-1	TGTGCCAGCAGTCCGGGACCGGGCACTGAAGCTTTCTTT	CASSPGPGTEAFF
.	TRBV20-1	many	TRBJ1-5	TGCAGTGCTAGAGGGGGTGCCCAGCCCCAGCATTTT	CSARGGAQPQHF
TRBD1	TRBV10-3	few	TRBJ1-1	TGTGCCATCAGAGAACAGGGGGCAGTCACTGAAGCTTTCTTT	CAIREQGAVTEAFF
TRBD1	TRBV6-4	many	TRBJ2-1	TGTGCCAGCAGCGGGGACAGGGTGGGTCCGCAGTTCTTC	CASSGDRVGPQFF
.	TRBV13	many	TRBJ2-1	TGTGCCAGCAGCTTAGGGACTTCAAGGAATGAGCAGTTCTTC	CASSLGTSRNEQFF
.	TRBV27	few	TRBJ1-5	TGTGCCAGCAGTGCCAAGACAGGAGTTAACAATCAGCCCCAGCATTTT	CASSAKTGVNNQPQHF
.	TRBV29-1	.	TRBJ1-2	TGCAGCGTTCACGGGGGCAGTAACTATGGCTACACCTTC	CSVHGGSNYGYTF
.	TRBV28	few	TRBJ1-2	TGTGCCAGCAGTTCTGGGCGGCTGGGCTACACCTTC	CASSSGRLGYTF
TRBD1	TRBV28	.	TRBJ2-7	TGTGCCATCGCTTCCGGGACAGTTTACGAGCAGTACTTC	CAIASGTVYEQYF
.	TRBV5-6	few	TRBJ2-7	TGTGCCAGCAGCCGGGACTTATCCTACGAGCAGTACTTC	CASSRDLSYEQYF
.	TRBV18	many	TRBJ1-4	TGTGCCAGCTCACCAAGGGCAGGGGTCGAAAAACTGTTTTTT	CASSPRAGVEKLFF